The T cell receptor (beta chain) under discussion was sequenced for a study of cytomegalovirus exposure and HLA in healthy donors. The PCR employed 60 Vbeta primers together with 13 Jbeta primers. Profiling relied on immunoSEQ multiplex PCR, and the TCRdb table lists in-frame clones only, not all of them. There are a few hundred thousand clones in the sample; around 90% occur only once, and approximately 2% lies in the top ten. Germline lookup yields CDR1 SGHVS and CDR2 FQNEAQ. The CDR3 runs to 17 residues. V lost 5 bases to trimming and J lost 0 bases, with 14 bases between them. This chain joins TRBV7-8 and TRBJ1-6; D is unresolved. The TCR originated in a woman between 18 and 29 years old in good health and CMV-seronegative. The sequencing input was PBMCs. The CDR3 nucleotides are TGTGCCAGCAGCATAAAACCCGCGAGCTCCTATAATTCACCCCTCCACTTT. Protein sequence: CASSIKPASSYNSPLHF.